The rows below give T cell receptor beta chains drawn from one sample of a study of T cells in Graves' hyperthyroidism and ophthalmopathy. TCRdb re-called the multiplex PCR reads with MiXCR, one entry per CDR3 protein. This sample has around 700,000 distinct CDR3 sequences, with about a third found just once. Sequencing used blood. The receptors shown here come from a woman between 40 and 50 years old with Graves' hyperthyroidism. The CDR3 runs from the conserved cysteine through the conserved F or W. A D gene is named only where the DNA matches it firmly. Size values are once, few and many counts, or a class for expanded clones, and some rows have none.

TRBV6-2/TRBV6-3	few	TRBD1	TRBJ2-7	14	CASSYTGTGTEQYF	TGTGCCAGCAGTTACACCGGGACAGGGACCGAGCAGTACTTC
TRBV4-3	-	TRBD1	TRBJ1-2	18	CASSHGWTGGVVAYGYTF	TGCGCCAGCAGCCATGGCTGGACAGGGGGCGTCGTGGCCTATGGCTACACCTTC
TRBV7-2	few	-	TRBJ2-5	11	CASTEGETQYF	TGTGCCAGCACCGAGGGAGAGACCCAGTACTTC
TRBV25-1	-	-	TRBJ2-3	11	CASRYTDTQYF	TGTGCCAGCAGATACACAGATACGCAGTATTTT
TRBV6-6	few	TRBD1	TRBJ1-2	16	CASSYAFTGTADGYTF	TGTGCCAGCAGTTACGCCTTTACTGGGACAGCCGATGGCTACACCTTC
TRBV19	many	-	TRBJ1-2	14	CASSFRDTRYGYTF	TGTGCCAGTAGTTTCAGGGACACGCGCTATGGCTACACCTTC
TRBV10-2	-	-	TRBJ1-1	14	CASSAKEGNTEAFF	TGCGCCAGCAGTGCCAAAGAGGGGAACACTGAAGCTTTCTTT
TRBV9	-	TRBD2	TRBJ2-7	14	CASRPGLAPYEQYF	TGTGCCAGCAGACCGGGACTAGCTCCCTACGAGCAGTACTTC
TRBV4-3	many	-	TRBJ1-6	15	CASSQDWVDNSPLHF	TGCGCCAGCAGCCAAGATTGGGTAGATAATTCACCCCTCCACTTT
TRBV5-1	few	TRBD1	TRBJ1-5	16	CASSFRQGYSNQPQHF	TGCGCCAGCAGCTTTCGACAGGGGTATAGCAATCAGCCCCAGCATTTT
TRBV11-2	-	TRBD2	TRBJ2-5	15	CASRPPSGGSGTQYF	TGTGCCAGCAGACCTCCTAGCGGGGGATCCGGGACCCAGTACTTC
TRBV7-7	-	-	TRBJ1-6	17	CASSLGPRGVLNSPLHF	TGTGCTAGCAGCTTAGGTCCGCGGGGGGTCCTGAATTCACCCCTCCACTTT
TRBV14	many	-	TRBJ2-5	12	CASSQDEETQYF	TGTGCCAGCAGCCAAGATGAGGAGACCCAGTACTTC